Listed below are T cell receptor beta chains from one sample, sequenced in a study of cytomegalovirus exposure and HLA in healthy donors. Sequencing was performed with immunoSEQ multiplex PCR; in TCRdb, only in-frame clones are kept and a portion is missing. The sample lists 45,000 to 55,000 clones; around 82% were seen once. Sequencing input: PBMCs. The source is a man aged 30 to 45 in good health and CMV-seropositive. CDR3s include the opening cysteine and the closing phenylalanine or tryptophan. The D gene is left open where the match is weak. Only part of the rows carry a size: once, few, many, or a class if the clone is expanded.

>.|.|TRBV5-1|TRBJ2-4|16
TGCGCCAGCAGCCTTGACAGAGGTTCAGGCAAAAACATTCAGTACTTC
CASSLDRGSGKNIQYF
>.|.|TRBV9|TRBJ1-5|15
TGTGCCAGCAGCGTACAGGGGACATTTAGTCAGCCCCAGCATTTT
CASSVQGTFSQPQHF
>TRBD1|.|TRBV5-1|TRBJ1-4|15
TGCGCCAGCAGCTTAGCAGAGACAGGGCTTGAAAAACTGTTTTTT
CASSLAETGLEKLFF
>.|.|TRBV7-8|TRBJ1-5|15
TGTGCCAGCAGCTTAGGGTCCGGGGTCAATCAGCCCCAGCATTTT
CASSLGSGVNQPQHF
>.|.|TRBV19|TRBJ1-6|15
TGTGCCAGTAGTATAGGGGGAGGGTGGAGTTCACCCCTCCACTTT
CASSIGGGWSSPLHF
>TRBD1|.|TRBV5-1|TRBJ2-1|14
TGCGCCAGCAGCTTGAAGGACAGGGATTTTGAGCAGTTCTTC
CASSLKDRDFEQFF
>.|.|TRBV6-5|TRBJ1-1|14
TGTGCCAGCAGTCACCCCGAGCCGAACACTGAAGCTTTCTTT
CASSHPEPNTEAFF
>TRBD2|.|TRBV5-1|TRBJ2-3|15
TGCGCCAGCAGCTTGGCCGGGAGGGGGTCAGATACGCAGTATTTT
CASSLAGRGSDTQYF
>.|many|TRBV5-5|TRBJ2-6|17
TGTGCCAGCAGCTTGAGACAGGTGTACTCTGGGGCCAACGTCCTGACTTTC
CASSLRQVYSGANVLTF
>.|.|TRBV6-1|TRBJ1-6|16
TGTGCCAGCAGTGTTTGGACAGTTCAGAAGGGTTCACCCCTCCACTTT
CASSVWTVQKGSPLHF
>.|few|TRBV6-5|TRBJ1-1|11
TGTGCCAGCAGCCGGGGGACTGAAGCTTTCTTT
CASSRGTEAFF
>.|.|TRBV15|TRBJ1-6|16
TGTGCCACCAGCAGAGATGGTACGGGAGGGAATTCACCCCTCCACTTT
CATSRDGTGGNSPLHF
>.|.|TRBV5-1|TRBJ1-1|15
TGCGCCAGCAGCTTGGAGGGCAGGGTAAACACTGAAGCTTTCTTT
CASSLEGRVNTEAFF
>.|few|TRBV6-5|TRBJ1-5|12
TGTGCCAGCGGACACTCAAATCAGCCCCAGCATTTT
CASGHSNQPQHF
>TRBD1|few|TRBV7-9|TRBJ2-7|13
TGTGCCAGCAGCCGGGGACAGGTATACGAGCAGTACTTC
CASSRGQVYEQYF
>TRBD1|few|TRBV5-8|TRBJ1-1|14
TGTGCCAGCAGCTTGGGGACAGGGAACACTGAAGCTTTCTTT
CASSLGTGNTEAFF
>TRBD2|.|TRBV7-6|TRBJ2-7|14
TGTGCCAGCAGCTTAGGTAGCGGGAGCTACGAGCAGTACTTC
CASSLGSGSYEQYF
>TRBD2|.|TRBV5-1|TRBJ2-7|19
TGCGCCAGCAGCTCCTTAATAGCGGGGGCCGCACGAGAATCCTACGAGCAGTACTTC
CASSSLIAGAARESYEQYF
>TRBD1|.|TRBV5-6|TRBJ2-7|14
TGTGCCAGCAGCTTCGGGACAGGGTCCTACGAGCAGTACTTC
CASSFGTGSYEQYF
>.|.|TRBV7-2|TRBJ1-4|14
TGTGCCAGCAGCATGGCGGCCGAGGATGAAAAACTGTTTTTT
CASSMAAEDEKLFF